The present T cell receptor beta chain was sequenced within a study of blood T cell repertoires in COVID-19. Trimming left V 6 bases short and J 5 bases short, with 16 bases between. This CDR3 region has 14 residues. CDR1 is GTSNPN and CDR2 is SVGIG in the germline V gene (reference sequence). The assay was immunoSEQ multiplex PCR, and TCRdb's table has in-frame clones only and misses some. This sample carries 150,000 or so clones, approximately 80% of them seen once, and the ten largest clones take 6%. The receptor's source is a man aged 35 to 55 who had recovered from COVID-19. Sequenced input: PBMCs or T cells enriched from blood (not recorded which). The chain has TRBV30 and TRBJ2-2; D is uncertain. This CDR3 reads CACPGSVMTGELFF. Here the CDR3 DNA reads TGTGCCTGCCCAGGATCCGTGATGACCGGGGAGCTGTTTTTT.